The next 2 T cell receptor beta chains were all read from a single sample in a study of T-cell reconstitution after alpha-beta-depleted transplantation in children. Unique molecular identifiers tagged the TCRbeta library. TCRdb reprocessed the PCR reads via MiXCR and lists one record per CDR3 protein. The sample holds 700,000 to 850,000 distinct CDR3 sequences; approximately 15% are singletons and the top ten take under 6%. The sequencing here drew on PBMCs, mostly from graft donor cells, taken 360 days after TCRalphabeta/CD19-depleted stem cell transplant. These receptors all stem from a male patient aged 10 to 17 who had a stem cell transplant for acute lymphoblastic leukemia, so the T cells may come from the graft donor.

V usage is TRBV12-3 or TRBV12-4 and J usage is TRBJ2-6, with D perhaps matching TRBD1 (6 bases). Between the trimmed V and J ends, which lost 6 bases and 2 bases, there was a span of 11 bases. The CDR3 loop spans 15 amino acids. CDR3 in amino acids: CASRPKGAGANVLTF. The CDR3 nucleotides are TGTGCCAGCAGGCCAAAGGGGGCTGGGGCCAACGTCCTGACTTTC.

The chain links TRBV12-5 to TRBJ2-5, with 11 bases fitting TRBD2. The CDR3 covers 15 residues. Germline trimming cut 6 bases from V and 1 base from J; bases unmatched to any gene: 4. Germline V lookup: CDR1 LGHNT, CDR2 FRNRAP. DNA for the CDR3: TGTGCTAGTGGCCCGGGACTAGCGGTCCAAGAGACCCAGTACTTC. Protein product: CASGPGLAVQETQYF. Combining the CDR3 with reference TRBV12-5 and TRBJ2-5 gives the whole variable domain DARVTQTPRHKVTEMGQEVTMRCQPILGHNTVFWYRQTMMQGLELLAYFRNRAPLDDSGMPKDRFSAEMPDATLATLKIQPSEPRDSAVYFCASGPGLAVQETQYFGPGTRLLVL.